This T cell receptor beta chain stems from a study of long-term antiretroviral therapy in people with HIV. General observations from the study: No data on ART adherence, viral resistance or therapy changes. Drawn between about 2004 and 2017, the blood was possibly obtained under older ART regimens.

Between the trimmed V and J ends, which lost 1 base and 0 bases, there was a span of 3 bases. Germline assignment: CDR1 LNHDA and CDR2 SQIVND (reference sequence). This CDR3 has 14 amino acids. Survey level was the resolution at which the v3.0 immunoSEQ assay ran. Profiled with immunoSEQ multiplex PCR; TCRdb holds only in-frame clones, not every one. The table includes 21,000 or so clones, roughly 84% detected once. Remarks on this clone: No antigen is known for it.

The TCR originated in a man aged 50 to 60 with HIV. V is TRBV19 and J is TRBJ2-2; D gene unclear. The sample was unsorted PBMCs, taken at the start of antiretroviral therapy. The CDR3 nucleotides read TGTGCCAGTAGTATAGCAGCGAACACCGGGGAGCTGTTTTTT. Protein: CASSIAANTGELFF.